Sequencing of this T cell receptor (beta chain) was carried out in a study of T-cell reconstitution after alpha-beta-depleted transplantation in children. Study results and limitations: One year post-transplant, T-cell counts and diversity were largely derived from T cells produced anew. Two months or so post-transplant, alpha-beta T cells reportedly derived from several hundred expanded graft clones. Surviving recipient T cells and thymic progenitors accounted for the high day-60 TCRbeta diversity observed in some patients.

V was clipped by 0 bases and J by 0 bases, with 15 bases between them. The CDR3 consists of 18 residues. Per the germline V gene, CDR1 is MNHEY and CDR2 is SVGAGI. In regard to this clonotype: Its antigen is still unknown.

This sample's TCRbeta library carried unique molecular identifier barcodes. MiXCR, run by TCRdb on the PCR reads, gives a single entry per CDR3 protein. This table holds hundreds of thousands of distinct CDR3 sequences, around 7.3% found once. The chain recombines TRBV6-5 with TRBJ1-5; D gene ambiguous. Sequences were derived from peripheral blood, sampled 360 days after TCRalphabeta/CD19-depleted stem cell transplant. This receptor was obtained from a female patient aged 2-15 years who had a stem cell transplant for Fanconi anemia, so the T cells may come from the graft donor. Here the CDR3 DNA reads TGTGCCAGCAGTTACTCGGGGTGGGGAGGGTATAGCAATCAGCCCCAGCATTTT. Amino acids: CASSYSGWGGYSNQPQHF.